This T cell receptor beta chain came from a study of CD8+ T cells in alopecia areata. Background on the study: Patients received oral tofacitinib, 5 to 10 mg twice daily, for moderate-to-severe alopecia areata. Points from the study as a whole: Among the 100 top clones, expanded CD8+ clones, like scalp clonality, were significantly decreased by tofacitinib. It was lesional scalp, especially alopecia totalis/universalis, that showed higher clonality than normal scalp.

Treatment here: oral pan-JAK inhibitor, 5-10 mg twice daily. Samples from alopecia areata patients were lesional scalp punch biopsies and peripheral blood. Extracted RNA was reverse transcribed, and the resulting cDNA served as sequencing template. The data were produced by immunoSEQ multiplex PCR, yet TCRdb's version contains in-frame clones alone and is incomplete. The table includes roughly 220,000 clones, 35% to 40% detected once. In the case of this clone: Antigen unknown.

Germline CDR1 is GTSNPN and CDR2 is SVGIG (reference sequence). The CDR3 extends over 11 amino acids. The V end was cut by 5 bases, the J end by 0 bases, with 2 bases between. This material consisted of CD4+ T cells sorted from blood, taken at approximately week 30, from a patient treated with tofacitinib. The TCR sequence derives from a human donor with alopecia areata. The rearrangement joins TRBV30 to TRBJ1-5, with D uncertain. For the CDR3, the DNA is TGTGCCTGGGGTAGCAATCAGCCCCAGCATTTT. It yields the protein CAWGSNQPQHF.